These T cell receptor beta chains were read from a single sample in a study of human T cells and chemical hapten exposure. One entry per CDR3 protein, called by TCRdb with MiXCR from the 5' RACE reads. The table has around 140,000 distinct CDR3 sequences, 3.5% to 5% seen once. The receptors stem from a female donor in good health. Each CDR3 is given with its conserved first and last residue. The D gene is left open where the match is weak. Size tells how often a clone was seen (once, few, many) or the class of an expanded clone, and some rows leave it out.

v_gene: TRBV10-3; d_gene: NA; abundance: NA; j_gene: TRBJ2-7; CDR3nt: TGTGCCATCAGTTCCGAGAGGGGACGCTCCTACGAGCAGTACTTC; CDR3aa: CAISSERGRSYEQYF
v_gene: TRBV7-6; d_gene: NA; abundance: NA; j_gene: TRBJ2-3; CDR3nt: TGTGCCAGCAGCTTAGAACCGTCCAGGGTAGATACGCAGTATTTT; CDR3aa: CASSLEPSRVDTQYF
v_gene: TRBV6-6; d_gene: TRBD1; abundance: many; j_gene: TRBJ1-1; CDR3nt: TGTGCCAGCAGTTACCGGACAGGGCTTCAAACATCCTTCTGCAACACTGAAGCTTTCTTT; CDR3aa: CASSYRTGLQTSFCNTEAFF
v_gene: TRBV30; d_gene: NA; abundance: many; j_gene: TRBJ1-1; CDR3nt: TGTGCCTGGTACGGGACACGGCCATACCCTGGGACTGAAGCTTTCTTT; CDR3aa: CAWYGTRPYPGTEAFF
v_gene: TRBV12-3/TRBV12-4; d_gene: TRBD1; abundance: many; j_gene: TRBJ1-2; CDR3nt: TGTGCCAGCAGTTCCCTGACAGGGGGCATGGGCTATGGCTACACCTTC; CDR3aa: CASSSLTGGMGYGYTF
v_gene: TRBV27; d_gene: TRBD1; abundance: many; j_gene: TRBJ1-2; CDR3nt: TGTGCCAGCAGTTTGGTGGGACAGGGCCCCCGCTATTATGGCTACACCTTC; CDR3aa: CASSLVGQGPRYYGYTF
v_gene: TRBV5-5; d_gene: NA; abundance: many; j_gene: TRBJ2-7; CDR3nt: TGTGCCAGCAGCCCTCAGGGCCACGAGCAGTACTTC; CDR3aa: CASSPQGHEQYF
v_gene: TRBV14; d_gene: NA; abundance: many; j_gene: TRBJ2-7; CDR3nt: TGTGCCAGCAGCCAATTTGGGGGTTACGAGCAGTACTTC; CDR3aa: CASSQFGGYEQYF
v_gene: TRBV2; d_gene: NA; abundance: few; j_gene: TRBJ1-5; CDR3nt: TGTGCCAGCAGTGAAGCCCAGTTAAGCAATCAGCCCCAGCATTTT; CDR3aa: CASSEAQLSNQPQHF
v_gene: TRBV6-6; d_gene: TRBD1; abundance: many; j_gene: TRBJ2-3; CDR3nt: TGTGCCAGCACCCTGGGACAGGGAAACACAGATACGCAGTATTTT; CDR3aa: CASTLGQGNTDTQYF
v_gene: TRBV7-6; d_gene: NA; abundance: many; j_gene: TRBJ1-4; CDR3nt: TGTGCCAGCAGCTTAGTACGCGCTGAAAAACTGTTTTTT; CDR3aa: CASSLVRAEKLFF
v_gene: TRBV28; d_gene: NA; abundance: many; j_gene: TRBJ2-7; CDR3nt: TGTGCCAGCAGTTTAGTTTTAGGACGCGAGCAGTACTTC; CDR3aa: CASSLVLGREQYF
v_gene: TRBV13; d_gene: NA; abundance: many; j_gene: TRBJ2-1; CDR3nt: TGTGCCAGCAGCCCACGTACCCTCAGGGTGGCTGATGAGCAGTTCTTC; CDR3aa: CASSPRTLRVADEQFF
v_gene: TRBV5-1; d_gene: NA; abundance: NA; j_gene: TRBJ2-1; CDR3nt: TGCGCCAGCAGGTCGACTCCCAACTCCTACAATGAGCAGTTCTTC; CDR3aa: CASRSTPNSYNEQFF
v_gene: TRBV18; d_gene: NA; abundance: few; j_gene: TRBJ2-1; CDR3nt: TGTGCCAGCTCACCACCCCCTTGCTCCTACAATGAGCAGTTCTTC; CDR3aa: CASSPPPCSYNEQFF
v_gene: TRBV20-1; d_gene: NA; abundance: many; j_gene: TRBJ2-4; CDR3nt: TGCAGCCCGGCAGGTGGGGCCAAAAACATTCAGTACTTC; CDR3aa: CSPAGGAKNIQYF
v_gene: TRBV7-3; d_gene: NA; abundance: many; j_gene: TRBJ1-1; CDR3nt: TGTGCCAGCAGTACTACGAGGGGTTCTGAAGCTTTCTTT; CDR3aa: CASSTTRGSEAFF
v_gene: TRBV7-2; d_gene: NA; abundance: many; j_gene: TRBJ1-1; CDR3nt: TGTGCCAGCAGCCCCTACTCGACAGTGAACACTGAAGCTTTCTTT; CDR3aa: CASSPYSTVNTEAFF
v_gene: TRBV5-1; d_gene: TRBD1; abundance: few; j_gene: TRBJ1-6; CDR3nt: TGCGCCAGCAGCTTCCTCTTCGGGACAGCTTTATACTCCTATAATTCACCCCTCCACTTT; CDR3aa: CASSFLFGTALYSYNSPLHF
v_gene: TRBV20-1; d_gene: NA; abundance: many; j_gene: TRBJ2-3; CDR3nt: TGCAGTGCGAGACCGGGCCACACAGATACGCAGTATTTT; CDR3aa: CSARPGHTDTQYF
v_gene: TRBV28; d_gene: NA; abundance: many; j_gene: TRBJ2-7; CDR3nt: TGTGCCAGCACATACCGATTCGGGGGCGAGCAGTACTTC; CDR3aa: CASTYRFGGEQYF
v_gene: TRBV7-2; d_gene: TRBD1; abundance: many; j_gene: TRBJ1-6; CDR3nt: TGTGCCAGCAGCGAGGGGGCCCATTCACCCCTCCACTTT; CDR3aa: CASSEGAHSPLHF
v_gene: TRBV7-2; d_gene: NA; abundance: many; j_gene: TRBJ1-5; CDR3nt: TGTGCCAGCAGCTTAGTTGCGGATCAGCCCCAGCATTTT; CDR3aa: CASSLVADQPQHF
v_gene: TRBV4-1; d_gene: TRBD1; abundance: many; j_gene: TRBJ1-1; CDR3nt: TGCGCCAGCAGCCAAGATTATATGAGGACAGGGGGGAGGACTGAAGCTTTCTTT; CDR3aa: CASSQDYMRTGGRTEAFF
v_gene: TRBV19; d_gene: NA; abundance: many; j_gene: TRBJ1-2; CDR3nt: TGTGCCACCACCGACAGTAACTATGGCTACACCTTC; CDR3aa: CATTDSNYGYTF
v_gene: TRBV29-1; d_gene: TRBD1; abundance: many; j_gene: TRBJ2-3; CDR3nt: TGCAGCGCGGGACAGGGCGCCACAGATACGCAGTATTTT; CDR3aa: CSAGQGATDTQYF
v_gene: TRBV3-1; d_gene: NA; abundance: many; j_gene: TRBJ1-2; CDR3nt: TGTGCCAGCAGCCGTTCTGAGGCCCTAAACTATGGCTACACCTTC; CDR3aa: CASSRSEALNYGYTF
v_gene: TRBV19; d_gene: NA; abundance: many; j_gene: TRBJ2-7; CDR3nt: TGTGCCAGTAGTTATTCCCCGGGGTCGGGGATCTACGAGCAGTACTTC; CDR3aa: CASSYSPGSGIYEQYF
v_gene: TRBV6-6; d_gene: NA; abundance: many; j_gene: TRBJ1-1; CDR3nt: TGTGCCAGCAGTTCTCGGGAGGCCCCCGTGACTGAAGCTTTCTTT; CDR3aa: CASSSREAPVTEAFF
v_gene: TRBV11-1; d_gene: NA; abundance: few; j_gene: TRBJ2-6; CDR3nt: TGTGCCAGCAGCTCCCCGTTGGCGGGTCCCTCTGGGGCCAACGTCCTGACTTTC; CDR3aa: CASSSPLAGPSGANVLTF
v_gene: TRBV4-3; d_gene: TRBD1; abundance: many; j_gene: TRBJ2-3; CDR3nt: TGCGCCAGCAGCCTCAACAGGGGATCCACAGATACGCAGTATTTT; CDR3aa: CASSLNRGSTDTQYF